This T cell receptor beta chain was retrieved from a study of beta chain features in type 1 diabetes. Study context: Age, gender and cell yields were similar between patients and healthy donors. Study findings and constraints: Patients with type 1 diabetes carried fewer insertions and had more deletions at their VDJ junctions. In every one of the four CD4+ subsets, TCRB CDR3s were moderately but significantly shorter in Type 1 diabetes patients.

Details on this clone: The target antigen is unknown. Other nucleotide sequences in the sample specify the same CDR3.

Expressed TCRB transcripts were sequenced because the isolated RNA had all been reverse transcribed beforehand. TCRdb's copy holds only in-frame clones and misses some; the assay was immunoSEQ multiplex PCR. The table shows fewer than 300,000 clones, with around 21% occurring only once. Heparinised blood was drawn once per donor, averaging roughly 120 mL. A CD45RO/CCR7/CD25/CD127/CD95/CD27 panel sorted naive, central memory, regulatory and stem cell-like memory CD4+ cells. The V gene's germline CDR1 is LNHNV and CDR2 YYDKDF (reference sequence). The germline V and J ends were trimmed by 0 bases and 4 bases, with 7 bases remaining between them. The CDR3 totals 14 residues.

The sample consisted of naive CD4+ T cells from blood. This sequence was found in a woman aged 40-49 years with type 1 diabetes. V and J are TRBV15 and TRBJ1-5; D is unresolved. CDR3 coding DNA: TGTGCCACCAGCAGAGATCGGGGAAATCAGCCCCAGCATTTT. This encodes CATSRDRGNQPQHF.